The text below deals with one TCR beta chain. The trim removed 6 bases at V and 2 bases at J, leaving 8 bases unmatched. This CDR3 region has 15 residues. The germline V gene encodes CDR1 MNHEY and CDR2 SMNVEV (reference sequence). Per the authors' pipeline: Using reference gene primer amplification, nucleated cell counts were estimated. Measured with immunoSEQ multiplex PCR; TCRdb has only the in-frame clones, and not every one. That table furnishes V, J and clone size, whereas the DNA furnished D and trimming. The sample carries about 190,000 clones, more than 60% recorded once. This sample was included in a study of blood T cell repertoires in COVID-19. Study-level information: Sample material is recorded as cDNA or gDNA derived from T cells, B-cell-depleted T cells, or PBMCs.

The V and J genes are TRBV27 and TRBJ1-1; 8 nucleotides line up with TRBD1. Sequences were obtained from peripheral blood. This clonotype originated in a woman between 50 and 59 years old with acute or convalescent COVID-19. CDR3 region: CASRATGVINTEAFF. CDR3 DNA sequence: TGTGCCAGCAGAGCGACAGGGGTCATAAACACTGAAGCTTTCTTT.